The entry below describes one T cell receptor (beta chain). Its target is not known. These data belong to a study of siplizumab effects on memory and regulatory T cells. Study-wide points: Major contributors to the alloresponse seemed to be naive T cells, which also appeared more diverse than memory cells.

Sequenced by immunoSEQ multiplex PCR; TCRdb stores in-frame clones only, minus some. The sample consists of over 85,000 clones, roughly 92% of them appearing once. V lost 7 bases to trimming and J lost 0 bases, with 15 bases between them. Germline assignment: CDR1 MNHNS and CDR2 SASEGT. The CDR3 is made up of 15 amino acids. The clonotype comes from a human donor in good health. The specimen was CD4+ T cells sorted from blood. This sequence joins TRBV6-1 and TRBJ2-5; D possibly corresponds to TRBD1 (6 bases). The CDR3 DNA sequence: TGTGCCAGCATCTTAGGGGGAACGTACCAAGAGACCCAGTACTTC. Protein product: CASILGGTYQETQYF.